This T cell receptor (beta chain) is from a study of shared T cell receptors in the human thymus. Germline V lookup: CDR1 SNHLY, CDR2 FYNNEI. The CDR3 has 17 amino acids. V was shortened by 1 base and J by 0 bases, with 12 bases between the two germline ends. Only in-frame clones appear in the TCRdb table, and some are missing; sequencing was by immunoSEQ multiplex PCR. Counted here are hundreds of thousands of clones, 70% to 90% occurring once; the ten biggest clones make up roughly 0.0097%. These data also featured in a second study, about human thymus T cells. That source notes: Thymic material originated from resections removed in the course of corrective heart surgery. Apparent bias marked the V and J gene usage of thymic and blood repertoires. In unrelated individuals, thymic repertoires overlapped highly, according to related research.

The rearrangement uses TRBV2 and TRBJ1-4; TRBD1 is a possible D gene (6 bases). The sample consisted of thymocytes. The TCR was taken from a boy in the first two years of life with a congenital heart defect. CDR3 region: CASSEEAGAPTNEKLFF. The CDR3 nucleotides are TGTGCCAGCAGTGAAGAGGCAGGGGCCCCAACTAATGAAAAACTGTTTTTT.